Given below is one T cell receptor (beta chain) in context. Its antigen is unknown. This sample stems from a study of cytotoxic CD8 clonotypes in ibrutinib-treated CLL. Study-wide background: Across the patients, approximately 10 were relapsed/refractory, some 14 treatment-naive and 17 to 18 IGHV unmutated.

Study-level points and caveats: Baseline clonality, above age-matched healthy donor levels, tracked circulating CD8+ T-cell counts.

Trimming cost V 3 bases and J 7 bases; bases outside gene matches: 11. There are 16 residues in the CDR3. Germline V CDR1 and CDR2: SEHNR, FQNEAQ (reference sequence). Here immunoSEQ multiplex PCR was the method, and the copy in TCRdb shows in-frame clones only, minus some. The data contain about 180,000 clones, 84% of them singletons. The chain is built from TRBV7-9 and TRBJ2-2, with 7 bases aligning to TRBD1. The receptor's source is a human donor with chronic lymphocytic leukemia. This specimen consisted of PBMCs, obtained after 24 months of ibrutinib treatment. The CDR3 DNA follows: TGTGCCAGCAGCTTCGGGAACAGGGGTTTTGGCGGGGAGCTGTTTTTT. This gives the protein CASSFGNRGFGGELFF.